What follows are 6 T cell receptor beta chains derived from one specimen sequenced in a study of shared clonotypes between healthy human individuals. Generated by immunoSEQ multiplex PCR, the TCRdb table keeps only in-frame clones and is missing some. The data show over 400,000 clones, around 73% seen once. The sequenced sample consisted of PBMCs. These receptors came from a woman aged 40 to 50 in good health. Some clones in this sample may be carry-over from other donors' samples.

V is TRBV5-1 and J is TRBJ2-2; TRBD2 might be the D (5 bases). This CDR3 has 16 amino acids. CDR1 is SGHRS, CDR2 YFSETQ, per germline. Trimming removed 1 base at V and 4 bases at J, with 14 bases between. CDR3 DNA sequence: TGCGCCAGCAGCTTGATCCTCGGGGTTCGCACCGGGGAGCTGTTTTTT. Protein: CASSLILGVRTGELFF.

This chain's CDR3 is CASSLILSGELFF. As DNA, the CDR3 is TGTGCCAGCAGCTTAATCCTCAGCGGGGAGCTGTTTTTT. The rearrangement joins TRBV7-3 to TRBJ2-2; D unresolved. Germline V CDR1 and CDR2: SGHTA, FQGTGA. CDR3 size: 13 residues. Trimming removed 1 base at V and 7 bases at J, with 7 bases between.

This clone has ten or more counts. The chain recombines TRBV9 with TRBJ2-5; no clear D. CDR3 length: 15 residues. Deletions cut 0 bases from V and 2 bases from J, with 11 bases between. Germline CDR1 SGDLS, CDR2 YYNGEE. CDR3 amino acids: CASSVEAFPQETQYF. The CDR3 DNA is TGTGCCAGCAGCGTAGAGGCGTTCCCACAAGAGACCCAGTACTTC. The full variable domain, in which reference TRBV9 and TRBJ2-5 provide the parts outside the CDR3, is DSGVTQTPKHLITATGQRVTLRCSPRSGDLSVYWYQQSLDQGLQFLIQYYNGEERAKGNILERFSAQQFPDLHSELNLSSLELGDSALYFCASSVEAFPQETQYFGPGTRLLVL.

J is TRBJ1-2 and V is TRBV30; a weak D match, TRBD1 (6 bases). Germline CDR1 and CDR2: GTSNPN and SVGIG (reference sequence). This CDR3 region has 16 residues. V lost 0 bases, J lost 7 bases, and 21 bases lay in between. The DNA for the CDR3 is TGTGCCTGGAGTGTATTCAGCGGGGGCCGTGGGGGTGGCTACACCTTC. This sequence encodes CAWSVFSGGRGGGYTF.

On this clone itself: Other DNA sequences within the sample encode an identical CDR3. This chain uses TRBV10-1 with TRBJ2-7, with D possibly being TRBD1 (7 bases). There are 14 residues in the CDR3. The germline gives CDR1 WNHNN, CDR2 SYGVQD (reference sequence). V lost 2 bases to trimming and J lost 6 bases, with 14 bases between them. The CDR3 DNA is TGCGCCAGCAGTGAGAATCTTCAGGGGGGCGAGCAGTACTTC. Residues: CASSENLQGGEQYF.

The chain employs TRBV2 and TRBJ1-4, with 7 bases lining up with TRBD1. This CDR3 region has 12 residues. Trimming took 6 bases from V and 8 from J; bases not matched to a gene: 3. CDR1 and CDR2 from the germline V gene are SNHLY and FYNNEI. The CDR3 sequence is CASRDRDEKLFF. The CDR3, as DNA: TGTGCCAGCAGAGACAGGGACGAAAAACTGTTTTTT.